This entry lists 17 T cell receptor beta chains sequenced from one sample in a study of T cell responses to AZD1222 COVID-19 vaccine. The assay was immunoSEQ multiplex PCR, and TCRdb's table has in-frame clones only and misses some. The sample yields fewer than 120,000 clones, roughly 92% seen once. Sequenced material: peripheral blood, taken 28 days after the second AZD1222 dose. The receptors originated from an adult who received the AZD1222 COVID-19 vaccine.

In DNA, the CDR3 is TGCGCCAGCAGCTTCCTGGGGAGCTCCTACAATGAGCAGTTCTTC. Translated, it gives CASSFLGSSYNEQFF. The V gene is TRBV5-1, the J gene TRBJ2-1; D is possibly TRBD2 (5 bases). Germline V lookup: CDR1 SGHRS, CDR2 YFSETQ. V dropped 2 bases and J dropped 0 bases, with 9 bases sitting between them. CDR3 length: 15 residues.

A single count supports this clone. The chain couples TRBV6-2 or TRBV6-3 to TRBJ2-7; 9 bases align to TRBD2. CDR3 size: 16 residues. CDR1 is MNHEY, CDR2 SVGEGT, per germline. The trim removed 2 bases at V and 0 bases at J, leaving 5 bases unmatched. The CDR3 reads CASSYSGTSYSYEQYF. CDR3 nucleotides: TGTGCCAGCAGTTACAGCGGGACTAGCTACTCCTACGAGCAGTACTTC.

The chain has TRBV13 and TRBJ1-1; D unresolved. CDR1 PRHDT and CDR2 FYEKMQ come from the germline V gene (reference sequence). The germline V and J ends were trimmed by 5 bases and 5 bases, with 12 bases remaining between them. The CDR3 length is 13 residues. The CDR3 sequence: CASSTRPETEAFF. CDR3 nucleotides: TGTGCCAGCAGCACCCGACCTGAAACTGAAGCTTTCTTT.

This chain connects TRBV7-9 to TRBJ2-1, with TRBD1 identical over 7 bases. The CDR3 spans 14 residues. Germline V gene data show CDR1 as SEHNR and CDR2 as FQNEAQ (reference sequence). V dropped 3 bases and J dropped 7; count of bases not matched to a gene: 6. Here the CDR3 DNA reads TGTGCCAGCAGCTTGTCGACAGGGCTAAATGAGCAGTTCTTC. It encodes CASSLSTGLNEQFF. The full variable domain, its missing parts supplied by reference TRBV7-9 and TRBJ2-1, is DTGVSQNPRHKITKRGQNVTFRCDPISEHNRLYWYRQTLGQGPEFLTYFQNEAQLEKSRLLSDRFSAERPKGSFSTLEIQRTEQGDSAMYLCASSLSTGLNEQFFGPGTRLTVL.

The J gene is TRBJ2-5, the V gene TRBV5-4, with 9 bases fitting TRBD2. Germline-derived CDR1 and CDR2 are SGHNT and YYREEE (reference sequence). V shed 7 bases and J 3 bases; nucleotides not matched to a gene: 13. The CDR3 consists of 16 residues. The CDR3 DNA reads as TGTGCCAGCTCCCCGCGCCTAGCGGGGACTAAAGAGACCCAGTACTTC. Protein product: CASSPRLAGTKETQYF.

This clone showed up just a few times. The CDR3 region is CASSLGQGGSPLHF. DNA of the CDR3: TGTGCCAGCAGCCTGGGACAGGGAGGCTCACCCCTCCACTTT. The V gene is TRBV7-2, the J gene TRBJ1-6; 9 bases are shared with TRBD1. From germline, CDR1 is SGHTA and CDR2 FQGNSA. The CDR3 is 14 amino acids. Trimming took 5 bases from V and 10 from J; bases not matched to a gene: 6.

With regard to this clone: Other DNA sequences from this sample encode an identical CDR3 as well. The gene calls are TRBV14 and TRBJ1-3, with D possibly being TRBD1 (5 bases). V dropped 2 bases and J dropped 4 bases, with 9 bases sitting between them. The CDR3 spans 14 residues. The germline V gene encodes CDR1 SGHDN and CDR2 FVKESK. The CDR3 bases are TGTGCCAGCAGCCAAAGTCGGGGGGGAAACACCATATATTTT. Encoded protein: CASSQSRGGNTIYF.

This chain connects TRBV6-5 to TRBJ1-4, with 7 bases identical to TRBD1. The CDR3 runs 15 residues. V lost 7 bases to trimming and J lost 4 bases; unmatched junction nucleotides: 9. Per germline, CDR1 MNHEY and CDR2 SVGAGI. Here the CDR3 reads CASMMRTGINEKLFF. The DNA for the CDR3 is TGTGCCAGCATGATGAGGACAGGAATTAATGAAAAACTGTTTTTT.

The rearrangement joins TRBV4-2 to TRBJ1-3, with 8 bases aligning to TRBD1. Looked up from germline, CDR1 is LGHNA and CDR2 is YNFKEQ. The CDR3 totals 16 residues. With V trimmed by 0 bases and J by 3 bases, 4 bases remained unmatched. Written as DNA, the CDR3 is TGTGCCAGCAGCCAAGACGGACAGGGTAGTGGAAACACCATATATTTT. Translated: CASSQDGQGSGNTIYF.

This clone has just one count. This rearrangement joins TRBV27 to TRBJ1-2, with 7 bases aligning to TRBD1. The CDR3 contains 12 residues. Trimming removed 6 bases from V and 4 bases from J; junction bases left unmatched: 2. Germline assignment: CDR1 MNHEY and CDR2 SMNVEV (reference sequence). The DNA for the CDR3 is TGTGCCAGCAGGACAGGGATCTATGGCTACACCTTC. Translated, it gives CASRTGIYGYTF.

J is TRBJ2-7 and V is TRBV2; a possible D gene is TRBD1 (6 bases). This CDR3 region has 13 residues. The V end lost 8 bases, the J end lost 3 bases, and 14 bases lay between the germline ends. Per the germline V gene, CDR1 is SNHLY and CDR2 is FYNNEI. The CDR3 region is CASWGRTNYEQYF. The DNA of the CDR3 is TGTGCCAGCTGGGGGCGGACAAACTACGAGCAGTACTTC. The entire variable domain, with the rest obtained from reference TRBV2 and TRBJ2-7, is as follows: EPEVTQTPSHQVTQMGQEVILRCVPISNHLYFYWYRQILGQKVEFLVSFYNNEISEKSEIFDDQFSVERPDGSNFTLKIRSTKLEDSAMYFCASWGRTNYEQYFGPGTRLTVT.

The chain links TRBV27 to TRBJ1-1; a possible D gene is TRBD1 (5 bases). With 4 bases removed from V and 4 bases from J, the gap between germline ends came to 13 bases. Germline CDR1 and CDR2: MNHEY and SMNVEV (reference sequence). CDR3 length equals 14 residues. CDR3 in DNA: TGTGCCAGCAGTTGGGGCGCGGGGACCACTGAAGCTTTCTTT. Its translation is CASSWGAGTTEAFF.

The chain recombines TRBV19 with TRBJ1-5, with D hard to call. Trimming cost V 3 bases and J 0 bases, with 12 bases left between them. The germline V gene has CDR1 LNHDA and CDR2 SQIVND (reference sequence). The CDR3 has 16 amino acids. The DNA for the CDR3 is TGTGCCAGTAGTATTTACGAATTCTATAGCAATCAGCCCCAGCATTTT. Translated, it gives CASSIYEFYSNQPQHF.

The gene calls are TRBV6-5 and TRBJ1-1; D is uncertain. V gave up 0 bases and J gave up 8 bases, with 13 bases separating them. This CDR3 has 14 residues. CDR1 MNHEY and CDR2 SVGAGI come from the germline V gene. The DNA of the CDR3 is TGTGCCAGCAGTTACTCGAATTCCGGGGTCGAAGCTTTCTTT. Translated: CASSYSNSGVEAFF.

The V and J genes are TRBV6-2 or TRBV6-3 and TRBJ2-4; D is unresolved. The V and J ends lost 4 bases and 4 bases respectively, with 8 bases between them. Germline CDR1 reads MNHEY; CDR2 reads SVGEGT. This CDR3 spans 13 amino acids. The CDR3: CASSLVAKNIQYF. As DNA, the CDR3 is TGTGCCAGCAGTTTGGTCGCAAAAAACATTCAGTACTTC.

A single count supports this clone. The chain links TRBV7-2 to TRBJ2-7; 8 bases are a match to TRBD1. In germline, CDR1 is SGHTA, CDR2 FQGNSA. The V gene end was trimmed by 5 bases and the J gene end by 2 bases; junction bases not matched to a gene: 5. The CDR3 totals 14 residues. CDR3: CASSPRQGTYEQYF. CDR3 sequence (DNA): TGTGCCAGCAGCCCCCGACAGGGGACCTACGAGCAGTACTTC. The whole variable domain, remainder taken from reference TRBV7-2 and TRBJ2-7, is GAGVSQSPSNKVTEKGKDVELRCDPISGHTALYWYRQSLGQGLEFLIYFQGNSAPDKSGLPSDRFSAERTGGSVSTLTIQRTQQEDSAVYLCASSPRQGTYEQYFGPGTRLTVT.

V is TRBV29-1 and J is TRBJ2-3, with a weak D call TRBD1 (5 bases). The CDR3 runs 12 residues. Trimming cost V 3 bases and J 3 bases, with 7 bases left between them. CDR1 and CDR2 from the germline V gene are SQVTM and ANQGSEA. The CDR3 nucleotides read TGCAGCGTTGATAAGGGGACAGATACGCAGTATTTT. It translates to CSVDKGTDTQYF.